These 10 T cell receptor beta chains originate from one sample sequenced in a study of blood T cell repertoires in COVID-19. The data were produced by immunoSEQ multiplex PCR, yet TCRdb's version contains in-frame clones alone and is incomplete. The sample lists roughly 230,000 clones, roughly 84% seen once, with around 0.97% in the top ten. The specimen was peripheral blood. The source of these receptors is a man in his forties or fifties with acute or convalescent COVID-19.

The chain joins TRBV10-2 to TRBJ2-1; 12 nucleotides line up with TRBD2. J gave up 5 bases and V 7 bases, and 3 bases lay outside the gene matches. From germline, CDR1 is WSHSY and CDR2 SAAADI. This CDR3 contains 14 residues. CDR3 in amino acids: CASMLAGGHNEQFF. DNA for the CDR3: TGCGCCAGCATGCTAGCGGGGGGGCACAATGAGCAGTTCTTC.

This chain joins TRBV4-2 and TRBJ1-1; the D gene is possibly TRBD1 (6 bases). V shed 0 bases and J shed 5 bases, with 7 bases lying between them. Germline V gives CDR1 LGHNA, CDR2 YNFKEQ. The CDR3 spans 13 residues. This CDR3 reads CASSQEGGTEAFF. The CDR3 DNA reads TGTGCCAGCAGCCAAGAAGGGGGAACTGAAGCTTTCTTT.

This sequence joins TRBV6-5 and TRBJ1-6; perhaps TRBD1 as D (6 bases). V dropped 4 bases and J dropped 5 bases, with 12 bases sitting between them. The CDR3 runs to 15 residues. From germline, CDR1 is MNHEY and CDR2 SVGAGI. The CDR3 coding sequence is TGTGCCAGCAGTTCAGGACAGAGGGATAATTCACCCCTCCACTTT. Its protein product is CASSSGQRDNSPLHF.

This clone was detected once. CDR3 DNA: TGTGCCAGCAGCCAAGCGACAGGACTTAGTGAAAAACTGTTTTTT. Translating gives CASSQATGLSEKLFF. The rearrangement uses TRBV14 and TRBJ1-4, with TRBD1 as a possible D gene (6 bases). The CDR3 length is 15 residues. V lost 1 base, J lost 7 bases, and 13 bases lay in between. CDR1 is SGHDN, CDR2 FVKESK, per germline.

This chain connects TRBV7-8 to TRBJ2-7; 7 nucleotides line up with TRBD2. This CDR3 has 16 amino acids. V shed 5 bases and J 3 bases; nucleotides not matched to a gene: 13. Germline CDR1 SGHVS, CDR2 FQNEAQ. CDR3 bases: TGTGCCAGCAGCCTGGAGATTGGGACTAATATCTACGAGCAGTACTTC. This translates into CASSLEIGTNIYEQYF. The full variable domain, in which reference TRBV7-8 and TRBJ2-7 provide the parts outside the CDR3, is GAGVSQSPRYKVAKRGQDVALRCDPISGHVSLFWYQQALGQGPEFLTYFQNEAQLDKSGLPSDRFFAERPEGSVSTLKIQRTQQEDSAVYLCASSLEIGTNIYEQYFGPGTRLTVT.

In this sample, this clone turned up a few times. The CDR3, as DNA: TGCGCCAGCAGCTATCCAGGGGGAAACACCATATATTTT. Translation gives CASSYPGGNTIYF. The genes are TRBV5-1 and TRBJ1-3, with D maybe TRBD1 (5 bases). CDR1 is SGHRS, CDR2 YFSETQ, per germline. Trimming removed 3 bases at V and 4 bases at J, with 8 bases between. This CDR3 has 13 residues. Variable domain in full (rest from reference TRBV5-1 and TRBJ1-3): KAGVTQTPRYLIKTRGQQVTLSCSPISGHRSVSWYQQTPGQGLQFLFEYFSETQRNKGNFPGRFSGRQFSNSRSEMNVSTLELGDSALYLCASSYPGGNTIYFGEGSWLTVV.

This clone was seen a single time. The chain is built from TRBV5-4 and TRBJ1-2; a possible D gene is TRBD1 (6 bases). The V end was cut by 4 bases, the J end by 2 bases, with 12 bases between. CDR1 is SGHNT and CDR2 is YYREEE in the germline V gene (reference sequence). This CDR3 is built from 14 residues. The CDR3: CASSALQGNYGYTF. CDR3 nucleotides: TGTGCCAGCAGCGCACTACAGGGAAACTATGGCTACACCTTC. The full variable domain, completed using reference TRBV5-4 and TRBJ1-2, is ETGVTQSPTHLIKTRGQQVTLRCSSQSGHNTVSWYQQALGQGPQFIFQYYREEENGRGNFPPRFSGLQFPNYSSELNVNALELDDSALYLCASSALQGNYGYTFGSGTRLTVV.

The table lists this clone with many counts. The chain carries TRBV2 and TRBJ1-4, with D maybe TRBD1 (6 bases). The germline V gene encodes CDR1 SNHLY and CDR2 FYNNEI. Trimming took off 6 bases at V and 5 bases at J, with 13 bases between the two ends. This CDR3 comprises 14 residues. The CDR3 loop reads CASRQGPKNEKLFF. In nucleotides, the CDR3 is TGTGCCAGCAGGCAGGGGCCCAAGAATGAAAAACTGTTTTTT.

The rearrangement links TRBV5-5 to TRBJ1-2, with a tentative D call TRBD1 (5 bases). The CDR3 contains 18 residues. CDR1 and CDR2 (germline): SGHKS, YYEKEE (reference sequence). V was trimmed by 0 bases and J by 0 bases, leaving 18 bases between them. CDR3 sequence reads: CASSLEAGGFSSNYGYTF. CDR3 bases: TGTGCCAGCAGCTTGGAGGCGGGGGGTTTCTCCTCTAACTATGGCTACACCTTC.

This rearrangement joins TRBV4-3 to TRBJ2-3; D possibly corresponds to TRBD2 (5 bases). Trimming cost V 1 base and J 2 bases, with 10 bases left between them. Germline-derived CDR1 and CDR2 are LGHNA and YSLEER. The CDR3 runs to 15 residues. The CDR3 DNA reads as TGCGCCAGCAGCCAAGGCCGGGGAGTCACAGATACGCAGTATTTT. Protein sequence: CASSQGRGVTDTQYF.